The T cell receptor beta chain under discussion was sequenced for a study of beta chain features in type 1 diabetes (dated by TCRdb to the late 2010s). Broadly, across the study: Mean age, gender distribution, total cell number and subset yield were not different between patients and healthy donors. A total of 107,917,701 sorted cells were examined across all samples, and a strong correlation was observed between cell number per subset and RNA yield. The study compared TCRB repertoires of sorted circulating CD4+ T cell subsets between recently diagnosed type 1 diabetes patients and matched healthy donors. Naive and central memory subsets were obtained from all 30 or so donors, but regulatory and stem cell-like memory subsets were isolated from only 8 patients and about 8 healthy donors.

A single peripheral blood draw of about 120 mL on average was collected from each donor into heparinised tubes. A BD FACSAria II and a panel including CD45RO, CCR7, CD25, CD127, CD95 and CD27 were used to sort naive, central memory, regulatory and stem cell-like memory CD4+ T cells. All sorted populations exceeded 98% purity. PBMCs were isolated right away by Lymphoprep density gradient centrifugation and were stained directly, without culture. So that batch effects would be minimized, each experiment stained and sorted samples in pairs, pairing one healthy donor with one patient. The CDR3, cysteine through phenylalanine, is 14 amino acids long. The kept DNA is CDR3 alone, 42 bases in frame from the first base. Via the germline V gene (reference sequence), CDR1 is LNHDA and CDR2 SQIVND. The junction carries 12 bases between V and J, which are trimmed by 10 bases and 0 bases respectively. General conclusions and limits of the study: Because small numbers of individuals were included in the HLA sub-analyses, any influence of HLA type on TCRB rearrangement was left unresolved. Shorter templates might be favored by PCR, yet because patient and control samples were amplified and corrected together, any such skew would affect both groups equally. Type 1 diabetes patients showed a moderate but significant shortening of TCRB CDR3 length in all four CD4+ subsets. Because cDNA was sequenced instead of genomic DNA, activated cells with high expression could be over-represented, although the groups did not differ in activation or CD3 levels. Naive, central memory and regulatory TCRB repertoires appeared more similar among patients than among healthy donors. Fewer insertions and more nucleotide deletions at VDJ recombination sites were observed in patients with type 1 diabetes, implying thymic rearrangement abnormalities.

This clone occurred a few times. It has no known antigen specificity. No qualities accompany the bases; no much larger clone lies one base away. The High Capacity cDNA Reverse Transcription Kit was used to reverse transcribe all of the isolated RNA, meaning that expressed TCRB transcripts were what got sequenced. Deep immunoSEQ sequencing was applied to naive, central memory and regulatory T cell samples, giving an average of roughly 3.5 million total reads per sample. Sorted cells were lysed in RLT buffer and RNA was extracted with DNase-treated RNeasy Micro or Mini kits, depending on cell number. To prevent cross-contamination, each cell subset was processed individually, whereas patient and healthy donor samples were processed jointly. TCRB sequences were amplified from cDNA with the immunoSEQ multiplex PCR, producing 87-bp fragments spanning the CDR3 region. Amplicons were sequenced on the Illumina HiSeq platform. The study's processing was this. PCR bias was computationally corrected using synthetic template baselines, reads within Hamming distance 2 were collapsed, and singletons that could not be merged were discarded. Reads were aligned against IMGT so that V, D and J genes, CDR3 length and insertions or deletions at six rearrangement sites could be assigned. Within each subset, clonotype counts were normalized to sorted cell number, and only after that were true diversity and Gini coefficients computed with the tcR R package. The overlap coefficient, calculated on TCRB nucleotide sequences, was used to quantify repertoire sharing. Out-of-frame TCRB sequences from naive cells were analyzed as a proxy for the pre-selection repertoire. Sourced from immuneACCESS, this table was stored by TCRdb with only in-frame sequences that have V and J called. A share of the clones is absent; for the studies checked, an unresolved V gene accounts for under half, and the remainder has no known explanation. D and trimming come from the DNA, and the V and J calls and clone size come from that table. In all, the sample holds some 170,000 clones, and 63% of those were seen once. The ten largest clones represent roughly 0.092% of the sample.

The rearranged chain carries TRBV19 and TRBJ2-2, with the D gene uncertain. The TCR was taken from a man aged 30 to 45 with type 1 diabetes. Sequencing was carried out using naive CD4+ T cells from blood. The sample's cell subset or site label, in plain terms: true naive CD4+ T cells. The CDR3 protein sequence reads: CATNLGTNTGELFF. The base sequence is TGTGCCACCAACCTAGGCACGAACACCGGGGAGCTGTTTTTT.